This TCR beta chain was found in a study of identical twins. V gave up 4 bases and J gave up 1 base, with 11 bases separating them. The CDR3 loop spans 15 amino acids. Germline V lookup: CDR1 MRHNA, CDR2 SNTAGT. MiXCR, run by TCRdb on the 5' RACE reads, gives a single entry per CDR3 protein. The sample has about 250,000 distinct CDR3 sequences; approximately 8.3% are singletons. The same sample was also studied in work on yellow fever vaccine responses in identical twins.

The sample taken for sequencing was CD8+ T cells sorted from blood. The receptor was isolated from a woman aged 18 to 35 in good health. The chain carries TRBV6-4 and TRBJ1-5; D is possibly TRBD1 (5 bases). CDR3 loop: CASSARAGSNQPQHF. The CDR3 DNA follows: TGTGCCAGCAGTGCCCGAGCAGGGAGCAATCAGCCCCAGCATTTT.